This is a list of T cell receptor beta chains from one sample in a study of shared clonotypes between healthy human individuals. Repertoires were generated with immunoSEQ multiplex PCR, while TCRdb's copy carries only in-frame clones and drops some. The table includes about 1.9 million clones, 93% detected once. The sequencing input was naive CD8+ T cells from PBMCs. The receptors here all came from a man aged 18 to 30 in good health. Some clones in this sample may be carry-over from other donors' samples. The CDR3 runs from the conserved cysteine through the conserved F or W. D genes are given only for firm matches. Not all rows give a size; the values are once, few, many and, for expanded clones, a class.

V gene	clone size	J gene	D gene	CDR3 protein	CDR3 DNA
TRBV28	NA	TRBJ2-7	NA	CASSFHGVEQYF	TGTGCCAGCAGTTTTCATGGCGTCGAGCAGTACTTC
TRBV11-1	NA	TRBJ2-7	TRBD2	CASSSLTERGAYEQYF	TGTGCCAGCAGCTCCCTGACGGAGCGGGGGGCCTACGAGCAGTACTTC
TRBV15	NA	TRBJ1-1	NA	CATSRVRGTEAFF	TGTGCCACCAGCAGAGTTAGGGGGACTGAAGCTTTCTTT
TRBV27	once	TRBJ2-3	NA	CASSPFRPDTQYF	TGTGCCAGCAGCCCATTCCGGCCAGATACGCAGTATTTT
TRBV7-3	NA	TRBJ2-5	TRBD2	CASSFVAGGLETQYF	TGTGCCAGCAGCTTTGTAGCGGGAGGACTAGAGACCCAGTACTTC
TRBV4-1	NA	TRBJ2-1	NA	CASSQVKQYNEQFF	TGCGCCAGCAGCCAAGTGAAACAGTACAATGAGCAGTTCTTC
TRBV4-1	NA	TRBJ1-2	TRBD1	CASSHGTGSGYTF	TGCGCCAGCAGCCACGGGACAGGGTCAGGCTACACCTTC
TRBV19	NA	TRBJ2-1	NA	CASSILSTAGSKRYNEQFF	TGTGCCAGTAGTATATTGTCGACAGCCGGGAGTAAGAGATACAATGAGCAGTTCTTC
TRBV28	once	TRBJ1-2	NA	CASSLVPRVYGYTF	TGTGCCAGCAGTTTAGTTCCCAGGGTCTATGGCTACACCTTC
TRBV29-1	NA	TRBJ2-7	NA	CSVEVGGAGYEQYF	TGCAGCGTTGAAGTCGGGGGCGCGGGCTACGAGCAGTACTTC
TRBV28	NA	TRBJ1-3	NA	CASSLSMSSGNTIYF	TGTGCCAGCAGTTTAAGTATGAGCTCTGGAAACACCATATATTTT
TRBV9	NA	TRBJ2-5	NA	CASSVEPLAQETQYF	TGTGCCAGCAGCGTAGAACCCCTAGCCCAAGAGACCCAGTACTTC
TRBV10-2	NA	TRBJ2-7	TRBD2	CASRPGLAGGISYEQYF	TGCGCCAGCAGACCGGGACTAGCGGGAGGGATCTCCTACGAGCAGTACTTC
TRBV5-4	NA	TRBJ2-3	NA	CASTRATEADTQYF	TGTGCCAGCACCCGAGCGACAGAAGCAGATACGCAGTATTTT
TRBV9	NA	TRBJ2-3	NA	CASSAFGTDTQYF	TGTGCCAGCAGCGCGTTTGGCACAGATACGCAGTATTTT
TRBV7-9	NA	TRBJ2-2	TRBD1	CASSWNQGAEPGELFF	TGTGCCAGCAGCTGGAATCAGGGGGCTGAGCCCGGGGAGCTGTTTTTT
TRBV15	NA	TRBJ2-2	TRBD2	CATRPPASAGGPNTGELFF	TGTGCCACCAGACCCCCTGCTTCCGCGGGAGGGCCAAACACCGGGGAGCTGTTTTTT
TRBV2	NA	TRBJ1-1	NA	CASSRGVSTEAFF	TGTGCCAGCAGTCGCGGGGTGAGCACTGAAGCTTTCTTT
TRBV27	NA	TRBJ2-2	NA	CASSLSPGAGTGELFF	TGTGCCAGCAGTTTATCGCCGGGAGCCGGCACCGGGGAGCTGTTTTTT
TRBV27	once	TRBJ2-1	NA	CASSPTAGLSEQFF	TGTGCCAGCAGTCCAACCGCAGGGCTCAGTGAGCAGTTCTTC
TRBV21-1	once	TRBJ2-2	NA	CASSKLVGYRTGELFF	TGTGCCAGCAGCAAATTAGTAGGATACCGCACCGGGGAGCTGTTTTTT
TRBV7-6	NA	TRBJ2-1	TRBD2	CASSLDPSGIYNEQFF	TGTGCCAGCAGCTTAGACCCTAGCGGGATCTACAATGAGCAGTTCTTC
TRBV11-2	NA	TRBJ2-5	TRBD2	CASSLRAGGETQYF	TGTGCCAGCAGCCTCCGGGCGGGAGGGGAGACCCAGTACTTC
TRBV5-6	NA	TRBJ1-5	NA	CASSLGQNSNQPQHF	TGTGCCAGCAGCTTGGGACAGAATAGCAATCAGCCCCAGCATTTT
TRBV19	once	TRBJ2-5	NA	CASKYRGDPETQYF	TGTGCCAGTAAATACAGAGGGGATCCGGAGACCCAGTACTTC
TRBV6-1	NA	TRBJ2-7	NA	CASTGRGTNEQYF	TGTGCCAGCACCGGCCGGGGGACAAACGAGCAGTACTTC
TRBV15	NA	TRBJ1-1	TRBD1	CATSRDRGPGTEAFF	TGTGCCACCAGCAGGGACAGGGGGCCGGGAACTGAAGCTTTCTTT
TRBV25-1	NA	TRBJ2-7	NA	CASSESEESYEQYF	TGTGCCAGCAGTGAATCGGAGGAGTCGTACGAGCAGTACTTC
TRBV13	NA	TRBJ2-1	TRBD2	CASSFTGGPRYNEQFF	TGTGCCAGCAGCTTTACGGGAGGGCCTCGGTACAATGAGCAGTTCTTC
TRBV2	NA	TRBJ2-2	TRBD2	CAIHGASGATNTGELFF	TGTGCCATCCATGGTGCTAGCGGGGCCACGAACACCGGGGAGCTGTTTTTT
TRBV27	once	TRBJ2-3	TRBD2	CASSPLAGGADTQYF	TGTGCCAGCAGTCCCTTAGCGGGAGGTGCAGATACGCAGTATTTT
TRBV7-9	NA	TRBJ2-4	NA	CASSPPRGGIAKNIQYF	TGTGCCAGCAGCCCTCCCCGTGGAGGGATAGCCAAAAACATTCAGTACTTC
TRBV14	NA	TRBJ1-1	NA	CASSHTSPQRPNTEAFF	TGTGCCAGCAGCCATACAAGTCCACAGCGTCCGAACACTGAAGCTTTCTTT
TRBV9	once	TRBJ2-7	NA	CASSAGPRGDEQYF	TGTGCCAGCAGCGCCGGCCCTAGAGGGGACGAGCAGTACTTC
TRBV19	once	TRBJ1-2	NA	CASSIDLYGYGYTF	TGTGCCAGTAGTATAGATCTATACGGCTATGGCTACACCTTC
TRBV5-4	NA	TRBJ1-2	NA	CASSLMGGYGYTF	TGTGCCAGCAGCTTAATGGGGGGGTATGGCTACACCTTC
TRBV9	NA	TRBJ2-7	NA	CASSGGDSRPYEQYF	TGTGCCAGCAGCGGGGGGGACAGCCGACCCTACGAGCAGTACTTC
TRBV5-6	NA	TRBJ2-2	TRBD1	CASSLGDRGHGELFF	TGTGCCAGCAGCTTGGGGGACAGGGGACACGGGGAGCTGTTTTTT
TRBV6-5	NA	TRBJ2-7	NA	CASNNRGVSSSEQYF	TGTGCCAGCAACAACCGGGGAGTGTCTTCCTCCGAGCAGTACTTC
TRBV7-9	once	TRBJ2-2	NA	CASSFEGAGELFF	TGTGCCAGCAGCTTTGAGGGGGCCGGGGAGCTGTTTTTT
TRBV4-2	NA	TRBJ2-7	NA	CASSQGSGTLAAYEQYF	TGTGCCAGCAGCCAAGGTTCAGGGACCCTAGCAGCCTACGAGCAGTACTTC
TRBV4-1	once	TRBJ2-2	TRBD1	CASSQVSRGRLRGELFF	TGCGCCAGCAGCCAAGTATCCAGGGGGAGATTGAGGGGGGAGCTGTTTTTT
TRBV27	NA	TRBJ1-1	NA	CASSLLTGHTEAFF	TGTGCCAGCAGTTTATTAACGGGACACACTGAAGCTTTCTTT
TRBV6-5	NA	TRBJ2-2	NA	CASSYQNTGELFF	TGTGCCAGCAGTTACCAGAACACCGGGGAGCTGTTTTTT
TRBV6-5	once	TRBJ1-1	NA	CASSYSKGEAFF	TGTGCCAGCAGTTACTCGAAAGGAGAAGCTTTCTTT